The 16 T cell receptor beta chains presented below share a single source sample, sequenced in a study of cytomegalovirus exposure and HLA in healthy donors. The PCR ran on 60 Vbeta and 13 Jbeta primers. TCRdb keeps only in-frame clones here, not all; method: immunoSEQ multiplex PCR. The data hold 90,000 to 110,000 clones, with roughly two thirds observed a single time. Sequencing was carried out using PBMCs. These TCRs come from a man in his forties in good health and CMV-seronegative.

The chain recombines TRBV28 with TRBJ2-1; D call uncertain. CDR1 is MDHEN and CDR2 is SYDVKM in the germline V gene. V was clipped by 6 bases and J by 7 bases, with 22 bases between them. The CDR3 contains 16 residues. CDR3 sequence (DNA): TGTGCCAGCAGCCTGGCCTGGGCTACCCTTCGGAATGAGCAGTTCTTC. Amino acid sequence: CASSLAWATLRNEQFF.

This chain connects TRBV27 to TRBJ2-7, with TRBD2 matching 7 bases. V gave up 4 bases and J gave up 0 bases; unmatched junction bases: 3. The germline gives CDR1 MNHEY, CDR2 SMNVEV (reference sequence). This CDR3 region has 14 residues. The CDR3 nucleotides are TGTGCCAGCAGTTCCGGGGGGAGCTCCTACGAGCAGTACTTC. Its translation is CASSSGGSSYEQYF.

This CDR3 is CASSLIAEDTQYF. The CDR3 nucleotides read TGCGCCAGCAGTTTAATCGCGGAGGATACGCAGTATTTT. The chain recombines TRBV5-1 with TRBJ2-3; D gene ambiguous. Germline V gene lookup returns CDR1 SGHRS and CDR2 YFSETQ. Deletions cut 5 bases from V and 6 bases from J, with 13 bases between. This CDR3 region has 13 residues. The whole variable domain, filled in from reference TRBV5-1 and TRBJ2-3, reads KAGVTQTPRYLIKTRGQQVTLSCSPISGHRSVSWYQQTPGQGLQFLFEYFSETQRNKGNFPGRFSGRQFSNSRSEMNVSTLELGDSALYLCASSLIAEDTQYFGPGTRLTVL.

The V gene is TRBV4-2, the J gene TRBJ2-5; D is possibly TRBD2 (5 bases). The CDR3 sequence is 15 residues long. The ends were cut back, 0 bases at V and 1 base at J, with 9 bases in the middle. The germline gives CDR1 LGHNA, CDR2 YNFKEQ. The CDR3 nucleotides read TGTGCCAGCAGCCAAGAGAGCGGCTTCCAAGAGACCCAGTACTTC. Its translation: CASSQESGFQETQYF.

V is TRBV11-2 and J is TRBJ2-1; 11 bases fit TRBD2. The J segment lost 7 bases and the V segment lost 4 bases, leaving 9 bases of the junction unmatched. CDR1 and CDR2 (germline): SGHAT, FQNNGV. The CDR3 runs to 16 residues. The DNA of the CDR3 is TGTGCCAGCAGCTCACCCACTAGCGGGGGTAGAAATGAGCAGTTCTTC. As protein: CASSSPTSGGRNEQFF.

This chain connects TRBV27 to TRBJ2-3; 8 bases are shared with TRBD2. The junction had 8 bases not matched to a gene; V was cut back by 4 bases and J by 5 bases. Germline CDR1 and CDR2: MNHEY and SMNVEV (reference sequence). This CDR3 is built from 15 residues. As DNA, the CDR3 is TGTGCCAGCAGTTCCCCAACGGGGGGGGAAGATACGCAGTATTTT. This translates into CASSSPTGGEDTQYF.

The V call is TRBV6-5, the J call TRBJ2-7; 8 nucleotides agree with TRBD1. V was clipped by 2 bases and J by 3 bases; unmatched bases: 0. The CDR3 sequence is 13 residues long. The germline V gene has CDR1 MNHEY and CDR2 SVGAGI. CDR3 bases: TGTGCCAGCAGTTACACAGGGGGCTACGAGCAGTACTTC. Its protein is CASSYTGGYEQYF.

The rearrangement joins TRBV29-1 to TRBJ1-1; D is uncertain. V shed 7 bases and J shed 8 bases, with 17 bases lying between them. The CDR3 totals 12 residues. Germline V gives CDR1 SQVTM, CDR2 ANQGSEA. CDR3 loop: CSEVDPGREAFF. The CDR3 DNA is TGCAGCGAGGTTGATCCGGGTCGGGAAGCTTTCTTT.

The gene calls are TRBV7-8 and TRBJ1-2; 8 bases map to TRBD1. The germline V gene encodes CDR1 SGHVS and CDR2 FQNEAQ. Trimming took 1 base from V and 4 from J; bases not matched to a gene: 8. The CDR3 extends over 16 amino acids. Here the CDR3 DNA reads TGTGCCAGCAGCTTAGATGCAGGGGGCAGTATCTATGGCTACACCTTC. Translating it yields CASSLDAGGSIYGYTF.

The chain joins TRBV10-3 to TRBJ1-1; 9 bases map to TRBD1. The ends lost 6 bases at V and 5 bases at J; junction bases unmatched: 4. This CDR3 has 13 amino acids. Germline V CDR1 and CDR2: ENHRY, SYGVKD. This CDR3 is CAIRLDRGTEAFF. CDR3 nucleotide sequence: TGTGCCATCAGACTGGACAGGGGAACTGAAGCTTTCTTT.

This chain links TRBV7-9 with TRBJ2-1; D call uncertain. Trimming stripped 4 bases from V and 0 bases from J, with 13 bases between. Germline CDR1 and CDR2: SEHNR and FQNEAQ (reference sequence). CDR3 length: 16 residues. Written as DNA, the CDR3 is TGTGCCAGCAGCTCCGCCACTACGAGCTCCTACAATGAGCAGTTCTTC. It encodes CASSSATTSSYNEQFF.

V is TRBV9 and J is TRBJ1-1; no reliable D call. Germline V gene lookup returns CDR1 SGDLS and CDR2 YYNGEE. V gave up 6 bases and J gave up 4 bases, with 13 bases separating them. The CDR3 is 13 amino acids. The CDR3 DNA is TGTGCCAGCACCGCGGGTCCGAGCACTGAAGCTTTCTTT. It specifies CASTAGPSTEAFF.

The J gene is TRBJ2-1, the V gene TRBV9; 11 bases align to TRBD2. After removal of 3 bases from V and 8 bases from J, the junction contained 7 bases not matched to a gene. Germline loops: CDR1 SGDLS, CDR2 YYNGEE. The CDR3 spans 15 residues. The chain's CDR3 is CASSGPSGGPDEQFF. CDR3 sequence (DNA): TGTGCCAGCAGCGGCCCTAGCGGGGGGCCGGATGAGCAGTTCTTC.

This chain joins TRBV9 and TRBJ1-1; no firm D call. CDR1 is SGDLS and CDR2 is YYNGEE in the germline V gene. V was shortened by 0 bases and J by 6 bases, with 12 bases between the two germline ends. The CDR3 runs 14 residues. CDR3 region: CASSVVGGSSEAFF. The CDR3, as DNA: TGTGCCAGCAGCGTAGTAGGAGGGAGCTCTGAAGCTTTCTTT.

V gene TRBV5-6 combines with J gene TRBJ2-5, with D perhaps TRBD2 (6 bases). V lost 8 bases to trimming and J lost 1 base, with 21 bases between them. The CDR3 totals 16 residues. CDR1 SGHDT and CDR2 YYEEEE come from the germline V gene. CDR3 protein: CASSSNLGGAQETQYF. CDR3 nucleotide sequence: TGTGCCAGTAGTAGTAATTTAGGAGGGGCCCAAGAGACCCAGTACTTC. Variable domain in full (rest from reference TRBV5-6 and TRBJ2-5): DAGVTQSPTHLIKTRGQQVTLRCSPKSGHDTVSWYQQALGQGPQFIFQYYEEEERQRGNFPDRFSGHQFPNYSSELNVNALLLGDSALYLCASSSNLGGAQETQYFGPGTRLLVL.

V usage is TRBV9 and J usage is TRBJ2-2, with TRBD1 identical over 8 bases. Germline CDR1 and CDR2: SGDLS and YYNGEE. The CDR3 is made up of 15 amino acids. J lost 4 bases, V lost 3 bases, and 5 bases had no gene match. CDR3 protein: CASSGPGGLTGELFF. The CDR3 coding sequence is TGTGCCAGCAGCGGGCCAGGGGGCCTCACCGGGGAGCTGTTTTTT.